This is a list of T cell receptor beta chains from one sample in a study of blood T cell repertoires in COVID-19. The repertoire was sequenced with immunoSEQ multiplex PCR; TCRdb's copy has only in-frame clones and lacks some. The table shows about 170,000 clones, with about 83% occurring only once. The sequenced sample consisted of peripheral blood. All receptors come from a woman older than 75 with COVID-19, enrolled during active disease. The CDR3 runs from the conserved cysteine through the conserved F or W. The D gene is left open where the match is weak. Clone size is given for some rows only: seen once, a few or many times, or a class if the clone is expanded.

d_gene	v_gene	abundance	j_gene	CDR3aa	CDR3nt
-	TRBV10-3	-	TRBJ2-3	CAISAPSGSDTQYF	TGTGCCATCAGTGCGCCCTCAGGGTCAGATACGCAGTATTTT
-	TRBV7-9	-	TRBJ1-1	CASSGRARNTEAFF	TGTGCCAGCAGCGGGAGGGCGAGGAACACTGAAGCTTTCTTT
-	TRBV5-5	once	TRBJ2-1	CASSLGLLEQFF	TGTGCCAGCAGCCTGGGCCTATTAGAGCAGTTCTTC
TRBD1	TRBV18	-	TRBJ1-5	CASSPSTGGAGQPQHF	TGTGCCAGCTCACCATCGACAGGGGGCGCGGGTCAGCCCCAGCATTTT
-	TRBV2	-	TRBJ1-2	CASSHGQSYGYTF	TGTGCCAGCAGTCACGGACAATCCTATGGCTACACCTTC
-	TRBV11-2	-	TRBJ2-7	CASSPPGMREQYF	TGTGCCAGCAGTCCCCCAGGGATGAGAGAGCAGTACTTC
-	TRBV19	-	TRBJ1-1	CASSQGGGTEAFF	TGTGCCAGTAGTCAAGGGGGGGGCACTGAAGCTTTCTTT
-	TRBV2	-	TRBJ1-4	CASSAPVTNEKLFF	TGTGCCAGCAGCGCCCCGGTAACTAATGAAAAACTGTTTTTT
-	TRBV7-8	-	TRBJ1-1	CASSLVSRVNTEAFF	TGTGCCAGCAGCTTAGTTTCCAGGGTGAACACTGAAGCTTTCTTT
-	TRBV4-1	-	TRBJ2-6	CASSPASSGANVLTF	TGCGCCAGCAGCCCCGCTAGCTCTGGGGCCAACGTCCTGACTTTC
-	TRBV6-5	-	TRBJ1-2	CASSYAGELRRLGYTF	TGTGCCAGCAGTTACGCCGGGGAATTGCGGCGCCTGGGCTACACCTTC
-	TRBV21-1	once	TRBJ2-6	CASSKDLVAGESGANVLTF	TGTGCCAGCAGCAAAGATCTGGTAGCGGGGGAGTCTGGGGCCAACGTCCTGACTTTC
TRBD1	TRBV6-6	-	TRBJ1-5	CASRQPGQGAGQPQHF	TGTGCCAGCAGACAGCCGGGACAGGGGGCTGGTCAGCCCCAGCATTTT
-	TRBV7-9	few	TRBJ2-2	CASSAGRTNTGELFF	TGTGCCAGCAGCGCGGGACGGACTAACACCGGGGAGCTGTTTTTT
TRBD2	TRBV27	once	TRBJ2-3	CASSLWGRATDTQYF	TGTGCCAGCAGTTTATGGGGGAGGGCGACAGATACGCAGTATTTT
-	TRBV7-9	-	TRBJ1-6	CASSPETGSPLHF	TGTGCCAGCAGCCCCGAGACAGGATCACCCCTCCACTTT
-	TRBV21-1	-	TRBJ2-7	CASSKFPLRTGVSYEQYF	TGTGCCAGCAGCAAATTCCCCCTAAGGACAGGGGTCTCCTACGAGCAGTACTTC
-	TRBV5-1	-	TRBJ1-1	CASSLGDSINTEAFF	TGCGCCAGCAGCTTAGGGGACTCAATCAACACTGAAGCTTTCTTT
-	TRBV2	-	TRBJ1-2	CALTWGVGYTF	TGTGCCCTTACATGGGGAGTTGGCTACACCTTC
-	TRBV11-2	-	TRBJ1-5	CASSLERDQPQHF	TGTGCCAGCAGCTTAGAGCGAGATCAGCCCCAGCATTTT
TRBD2	TRBV19	-	TRBJ2-1	CASSMRASGRPYNEQFF	TGTGCCAGTAGTATGAGGGCTAGCGGGAGACCCTACAATGAGCAGTTCTTC
-	TRBV7-3	-	TRBJ2-1	CASSKHRNEQFF	TGTGCCAGCAGCAAGCACAGGAATGAGCAGTTCTTC
TRBD2	TRBV30	once	TRBJ2-7	CAWSAPTLAGVVEQYF	TGTGCCTGGAGTGCCCCGACACTAGCGGGAGTAGTCGAGCAGTACTTC
TRBD2	TRBV4-1	few	TRBJ2-7	CASSQVLAGGAYEQYF	TGCGCCAGCAGCCAGGTACTAGCGGGAGGAGCCTACGAGCAGTACTTC
-	TRBV19	-	TRBJ2-7	CASSIRPDGGGTYEQYF	TGTGCCAGTAGTATACGGCCCGATGGAGGTGGGACCTACGAGCAGTACTTC
TRBD1	TRBV9	-	TRBJ2-7	CASSIGTANYEQYF	TGTGCCAGCAGCATCGGGACAGCGAACTACGAGCAGTACTTC
-	TRBV25-1	-	TRBJ2-3	CATSRGGLSTDTQYF	TGTGCCACCTCACGAGGCGGACTTAGCACAGATACGCAGTATTTT
-	TRBV28	-	TRBJ1-5	CASTWGRQPQHF	TGTGCCAGCACGTGGGGGCGTCAGCCCCAGCATTTT
TRBD2	TRBV7-6	-	TRBJ2-7	CASSPYLRAGRGDEQYF	TGTGCCAGCAGTCCCTACCTCCGAGCGGGAAGGGGTGACGAGCAGTACTTC
TRBD2	TRBV5-4	-	TRBJ2-1	CASSLSGTPYNEQFF	TGTGCCAGCAGTTTGAGCGGGACCCCCTACAATGAGCAGTTCTTC
-	TRBV12-3/TRBV12-4	-	TRBJ2-1	CASSFFGPNEQFF	TGTGCCAGCAGTTTTTTTGGCCCAAATGAGCAGTTCTTC
TRBD1	TRBV18	once	TRBJ1-1	CASSLHRGTEAFF	TGTGCCAGCTCACTACACAGGGGGACTGAAGCTTTCTTT
-	TRBV4-3	many	TRBJ2-7	CASSPNTGYEQYF	TGCGCCAGCAGCCCCAACACAGGGTACGAGCAGTACTTC
-	TRBV3-1/TRBV3-2	-	TRBJ2-3	CASSTRGGVSTDTQYF	TGTGCCAGCAGCACCCGGGGTGGGGTTAGCACAGATACGCAGTATTTT
TRBD1	TRBV28	-	TRBJ1-1	CASSLFGQGVTFF	TGTGCCAGCAGTTTATTTGGACAGGGGGTTACTTTCTTT
TRBD1	TRBV11-1	-	TRBJ2-1	CASSLGRQGAGEQFF	TGTGCCAGCAGCTTAGGCCGCCAGGGGGCGGGTGAGCAGTTCTTC
TRBD1	TRBV4-2	-	TRBJ1-4	CASSPQRQGAPTNEKLFF	TGTGCCAGCAGCCCACAACGCCAGGGGGCGCCAACTAATGAAAAACTGTTTTTT
-	TRBV30	few	TRBJ2-1	CAWSRPPRYNEQFF	TGTGCCTGGAGTCGCCCCCCTAGGTACAATGAGCAGTTCTTC
TRBD1	TRBV10-3	-	TRBJ1-5	CAISESIGGGSNQPQHF	TGTGCCATCAGTGAGTCTATAGGGGGCGGGAGCAATCAGCCCCAGCATTTT
-	TRBV9	-	TRBJ2-1	CASSVGSSANYNEQFF	TGTGCCAGCAGCGTAGGGTCTAGCGCCAACTACAATGAGCAGTTCTTC
-	TRBV18	-	TRBJ2-7	CASSPDRSGAYEQYF	TGTGCCAGCTCACCCGACAGGTCTGGAGCCTACGAGCAGTACTTC
-	TRBV18	-	TRBJ2-7	CASSRQGGHEQYF	TGTGCCAGCTCACGGCAGGGGGGACACGAGCAGTACTTC
-	TRBV19	few	TRBJ2-7	CASSSRQVIRGEQYF	TGTGCCAGTTCTTCCCGTCAGGTTATCCGTGGGGAGCAGTACTTC
-	TRBV7-3	-	TRBJ2-3	CASSSPSSGTDTQYF	TGTGCCAGCAGCTCGCCATCTAGCGGCACAGATACGCAGTATTTT
TRBD1	TRBV2	-	TRBJ2-1	CASGDRASQFF	TGTGCCAGCGGGGACAGGGCCTCGCAGTTCTTC
-	TRBV5-1	-	TRBJ2-5	CASSLGARLGARQETQYF	TGCGCCAGCAGCTTGGGCGCCAGACTTGGGGCCCGACAAGAGACCCAGTACTTC
-	TRBV7-8	-	TRBJ1-3	CASSFRGTGNTIYF	TGTGCCAGCAGCTTTCGGGGTACAGGAAACACCATATATTTT
-	TRBV5-1	-	TRBJ2-5	CASSLFLAGETQYF	TGCGCCAGCAGCTTGTTCCTAGCTGGTGAGACCCAGTACTTC
TRBD2	TRBV15	once	TRBJ2-3	CATSRVRSGGTDTQYF	TGTGCCACCAGCAGAGTTCGGAGCGGGGGCACAGATACGCAGTATTTT
TRBD1	TRBV5-1	few	TRBJ1-5	CASSAGTGGINQPQHF	TGCGCCAGCAGCGCCGGGACAGGGGGAATAAACCAGCCCCAGCATTTT
TRBD2	TRBV6-2/TRBV6-3	-	TRBJ2-4	CASSYSGLAPFQYF	TGTGCCAGCAGTTACTCGGGACTAGCGCCGTTTCAGTACTTC
TRBD1	TRBV2	-	TRBJ1-4	CASSPGQGGYEKLFF	TGTGCCAGCAGTCCGGGACAGGGGGGTTATGAAAAACTGTTTTTT
TRBD1	TRBV25-1	-	TRBJ2-7	CASSAIGTGGYEQYF	TGTGCCAGCAGTGCGATTGGGACAGGTGGCTACGAGCAGTACTTC
TRBD1	TRBV11-3	-	TRBJ1-1	CASSFQGEDTEAFF	TGTGCCAGCAGCTTCCAGGGGGAGGACACTGAAGCTTTCTTT
-	TRBV18	-	TRBJ1-2	CASSLTQQSDGYTF	TGTGCCAGCTCACTCACACAGCAATCGGATGGCTACACCTTC
-	TRBV7-2	-	TRBJ2-2	CASSLVRQGAGELFF	TGTGCCAGCAGCTTAGTACGGCAGGGCGCCGGGGAGCTGTTTTTT
TRBD2	TRBV6-2/TRBV6-3	-	TRBJ2-7	CASSYTTFEREGSYEQYF	TGTGCCAGCAGTTACACGACCTTTGAGCGGGAGGGCTCCTACGAGCAGTACTTC
-	TRBV18	-	TRBJ1-6	CASSPPRVSSPLHF	TGTGCCAGCTCACCACCCCGTGTTAGTTCACCCCTCCACTTT